Listed below are T cell receptor beta chains from one sample, sequenced in a study of cytomegalovirus exposure and HLA in healthy donors. Generated by immunoSEQ multiplex PCR, the TCRdb table keeps only in-frame clones and is missing some. This sample's table reports fewer than 45,000 clones. Specimen: PBMCs. The receptors here all came from a woman in her twenties or thirties in good health and CMV-seronegative. The CDR3 runs from the conserved cysteine through the conserved F or W.

v_call | cdr3_aa
TRBV30 | CAWSAPPGTATEAFF
TRBV28 | CASSTPGQGNQPQHF
TRBV4-1 | CASSQEPGISGNTIYF
TRBV5-1 | CASSQIVGTGGRDTQYF
TRBV6-1 | CASTLTGSSYEQYF
TRBV6-1 | CASSATNTPGQGKYF
TRBV28 | CASSPLAGGVHEQFF
TRBV5-1 | CASSQDISSGNTIYF
TRBV27 | CASSLGTGLNSPLHF
TRBV30 | CAWRRDRELETQYF
TRBV4-1 | CASSQPSGRGGMYGYTF